The 21 T cell receptor beta chains below come from one sample, sequenced in a study of T cell responses to AZD1222 COVID-19 vaccine. Assay: immunoSEQ multiplex PCR; the TCRdb copy retains only in-frame clones and omits some. The table records some 160,000 clones, roughly 87% of them present only once. This sample comprised peripheral blood, obtained 28 days after the second AZD1222 dose. Source of these receptors: an adult who received the AZD1222 COVID-19 vaccine.

The chain couples TRBV6-2 or TRBV6-3 to TRBJ1-6; no firm D call. This CDR3 spans 16 amino acids. V was clipped by 4 bases and J by 3 bases, with 13 bases between them. Germline CDR1 and CDR2: MNHEY and SVGEGT. CDR3 amino acids: CASSSTRVVYNSPLHF. CDR3 sequence (DNA): TGTGCCAGCAGTTCCACGAGAGTAGTCTATAATTCACCCCTCCACTTT.

DNA for the CDR3: TGTGCCAGCAGGCAATTCGTACCGAGGCGCAGGGACTATGGCTACACCTTC. It yields the protein CASRQFVPRRRDYGYTF. J is TRBJ1-2 and V is TRBV3-1 (or the pseudogene TRBV3-2); a weak D match, TRBD1 (5 bases). The germline V gene encodes CDR1 LGHDT and CDR2 YNNKEL (reference sequence). Trimming removed 6 bases at V and 3 bases at J, with 23 bases between. The CDR3 runs to 17 residues.

Details on this clone: The germline gene is not matched at one end of the junction; a read error may be the cause. The DNA of the CDR3 is TGTGCCAGCACCTTAGCGGGACATGGCGAGCAGTACTTC. Translated, it gives CASTLAGHGEQYF. The chain uses TRBV7-6 and TRBJ2-7, with 8 bases lining up with TRBD2. This CDR3 contains 13 residues. Germline V lookup: CDR1 SGHVS, CDR2 FNYEAQ.

The chain combines TRBV5-1 with TRBJ1-2; D perhaps matches TRBD1 (5 bases). Trimming removed 4 bases at V and 3 bases at J, with 16 bases between. Per germline, CDR1 SGHRS and CDR2 YFSETQ. This CDR3 is built from 15 residues. Here the CDR3 reads CASSPQDGGYYGYTF. The CDR3 region has the DNA TGCGCCAGCAGCCCCCAGGACGGGGGTTACTATGGCTACACCTTC.

The V call is TRBV5-1, the J call TRBJ1-5, with D unclear. Germline CDR1 is SGHRS and CDR2 is YFSETQ. The CDR3 runs to 13 residues. The V gene lost 0 bases and the J gene lost 4 bases, with 5 bases spanning the gap. CDR3 nucleotide sequence: TGCGCCAGCAGCTTGGGGCCTAATCAGCCCCAGCATTTT. Protein product: CASSLGPNQPQHF.

The chain couples TRBV25-1 to TRBJ1-2; unclear D gene. The germline V gene has CDR1 MGHDK and CDR2 SYGVNS. V was clipped by 3 bases and J by 2 bases, with 7 bases between them. The length of the CDR3 is 13 residues. CDR3 DNA: TGTGCCAGCAGTGAGGCCCGGAACTATGGCTACACCTTC. Its translation: CASSEARNYGYTF.

The genes are TRBV12-3 or TRBV12-4 and TRBJ1-3; D unresolved. This CDR3 spans 13 amino acids. V lost 5 bases and J 2 bases, leaving 7 bases between the germline ends. CDR3 coding DNA: TGTGCCAGCAGTAAGGAAGCTGGAAACACCATATATTTT. Translating it yields CASSKEAGNTIYF.

The V and J genes are TRBV5-1 and TRBJ2-1; tentatively, D is TRBD2 (6 bases). The length of the CDR3 is 16 residues. V was trimmed by 4 bases and J by 0 bases, leaving 14 bases between them. Per the germline V gene, CDR1 is SGHRS and CDR2 is YFSETQ. The CDR3 DNA follows: TGCGCCAGCAGCCCTGGGACTGGGAGCTCCTACAATGAGCAGTTCTTC. It encodes CASSPGTGSSYNEQFF.

The chain links TRBV5-6 to TRBJ2-7; TRBD2 aligns across 7 bases. Unmatched junction bases numbered 9, after V lost 4 bases and J lost 2 bases. This CDR3 comprises 15 residues. Germline CDR1 and CDR2: SGHDT and YYEEEE. As DNA, the CDR3 is TGTGCCAGCAGCCCCGGGGGAGGGCCCCCCTACGAGCAGTACTTC. It specifies CASSPGGGPPYEQYF.

V usage is TRBV2 and J usage is TRBJ2-2; the D call may be TRBD1 or TRBD2 (5 bases each). CDR1 is SNHLY, CDR2 FYNNEI, per germline. Trimming left V 11 bases short and J 2 bases short, with 12 bases between. The CDR3 spans 13 residues. The CDR3 DNA is TGTGCCGCCGGGGCGGCCAACACCGGGGAGCTGTTTTTT. Translated: CAAGAANTGELFF.

The J gene is TRBJ2-4, the V gene TRBV6-5; the match to TRBD2 covers 8 bases. This CDR3 is 15 amino acids long. Germline CDR1 MNHEY, CDR2 SVGAGI. Unmatched junction bases numbered 9, after V lost 5 bases and J lost 6 bases. The CDR3 protein is CASSPDSGAGNIQYF. The DNA for the CDR3 is TGTGCCAGCAGTCCGGATAGCGGGGCGGGAAACATTCAGTACTTC.

V usage is TRBV14 and J usage is TRBJ2-3; D remains ambiguous. CDR1 is SGHDN and CDR2 is FVKESK in the germline V gene. The CDR3 sequence is 13 residues long. Trimming took 1 base from V and 2 from J, leaving 4 bases between them. As DNA, the CDR3 is TGTGCCAGCAGCCAAGGTGTCACAGATACGCAGTATTTT. Protein sequence: CASSQGVTDTQYF.

V and J are TRBV5-1 and TRBJ2-2; the D call may be TRBD1 or TRBD2 (5 bases each). CDR3 length: 15 residues. V shed 3 bases and J shed 5 bases, with 14 bases lying between them. Germline CDR1 SGHRS, CDR2 YFSETQ. In nucleotides, the CDR3 is TGCGCCAGCAGCTGGGACGGGGCTCAAACCGGGGAGCTGTTTTTT. Protein sequence: CASSWDGAQTGELFF.

The V call is TRBV6-5, the J call TRBJ1-5, with D maybe TRBD1 (5 bases). The CDR3 contains 15 residues. Trimming stripped 8 bases from V and 1 base from J, with 15 bases between. Germline V CDR1 and CDR2: MNHEY, SVGAGI. The CDR3 here is CASAQDLSSNQPQHF. CDR3 DNA: TGTGCCAGCGCACAGGACCTCTCGAGCAATCAGCCCCAGCATTTT.

The chain joins TRBV4-2 to TRBJ2-3; a weak D match, TRBD2 (7 bases). CDR3 length equals 16 residues. Trimming shortened V by 4 bases and J by 2 bases, and 16 bases separated the two germline ends. CDR1 is LGHNA and CDR2 is YNFKEQ in the germline V gene. In nucleotides, the CDR3 is TGTGCCAGCAGCCTCAGTTCGGGGGGCGACACAGATACGCAGTATTTT. Its protein is CASSLSSGGDTDTQYF.

The V and J genes are TRBV12-1 and TRBJ2-7; the table's TRBD1 call for D was not verified on the DNA. TRBV12-1 is labeled a pseudogene. The CDR3 contains 14 residues. DNA for the CDR3: TGTGCCAGCACCTCGGGACAGGGGCCCTACGAGCAGTACTTC. Encoded protein: CASTSGQGPYEQYF.

This chain connects TRBV6-5 to TRBJ1-1, with 7 bases aligning to TRBD1. V lost 6 bases and J lost 4; bases outside the gene matches: 11. There are 15 residues in the CDR3. CDR1 and CDR2 from the germline V gene are MNHEY and SVGAGI. In DNA, the CDR3 is TGTGCCAGCAGCCTCCGACAGGGAATGGGCACTGAAGCTTTCTTT. Protein: CASSLRQGMGTEAFF.

The CDR3: CASSFGPQRGRELYF. CDR3 bases: TGTGCCAGCAGCTTTGGTCCCCAAAGGGGGAGGGAGTTGTACTTC. The V and J genes are TRBV7-2 and TRBJ2-7; D is possibly TRBD2 (7 bases). Between the trimmed V and J ends, which lost 3 bases and 12 bases, there was a span of 24 bases. Per the germline V gene, CDR1 is SGHTA and CDR2 is FQGNSA. This CDR3 is 15 amino acids long.

The genes are TRBV9 and TRBJ2-7; 7 nucleotides agree with TRBD1. Germline values: CDR1 SGDLS, CDR2 YYNGEE. The CDR3 is made up of 15 amino acids. V shed 3 bases, J shed 2 bases, and the junction held 8 bases outside the gene matches. The CDR3 is CASSGGQQRPYEQYF. The CDR3 nucleotides read TGTGCCAGCAGCGGGGGACAGCAGAGGCCCTACGAGCAGTACTTC.

This clone was found once. The chain has TRBV9 and TRBJ2-3, with D possibly being TRBD2 (5 bases). This CDR3 is 15 amino acids long. CDR1 is SGDLS, CDR2 YYNGEE, per germline. The V and J ends lost 4 bases and 0 bases respectively, with 12 bases between them. The CDR3 bases are TGTGCCAGCAGCACACGGGATACTAGCACAGATACGCAGTATTTT. As protein: CASSTRDTSTDTQYF.

This chain connects TRBV11-3 to TRBJ2-1, with a tentative D call TRBD1 (5 bases). Germline-derived CDR1 and CDR2 are SGHNT and YENEEA. V lost 4 bases and J 12 bases, leaving 13 bases between the germline ends. The CDR3 has 12 residues. The CDR3 sequence: CASSYTGAVQFF. In DNA form, the CDR3 reads TGTGCCAGCAGCTACACTGGGGCGGTGCAGTTCTTC. The variable domain in full, with the rest retrieved from reference TRBV11-3 and TRBJ2-1, is EAGVVQSPRYKIIEKKQPVAFWCNPISGHNTLYWYLQNLGQGPELLIRYENEEAVDDSQLPKDRFSAERLKGVDSTLKIQPAELGDSAVYLCASSYTGAVQFFGPGTRLTVL.